This entry concerns a single T cell receptor beta chain. Its antigen is as yet unknown. The CDR3 runs to 14 residues. Unmatched junction bases numbered 5, after V lost 3 bases and J lost 7 bases. TCRdb itself ran the RACE reads through MiXCR, one entry per CDR3 protein. The sample carries 35,000 to 50,000 distinct CDR3 sequences, approximately 9.5% recorded once. Time point noted: patch test 2, 6 weeks after DPC sensitization. Treatment here: therapeutic diphenylcyclopropenone sensitization with weekly scalp DPC. It was unfractionated whole blood from which total RNA was extracted. The data were obtained in a study of human T cells and chemical hapten exposure. Study overall: An approximately 2 cm by approximately 2 cm inner upper arm patch received 2% DPC for sensitization. Patients got weekly scalp diphenylcyclopropenone doses over the approximately 23-week study. Patients, chiefly female, had alopecia areata, totalis or universalis.

Study conclusions and caveats: No alteration of TCRs above 1 in 1000 frequency was seen with DPC sensitization.

The sample here was whole blood, taken in connection with sensitization to the hapten diphenylcyclopropenone (DPC). The V and J genes are TRBV12-3 or TRBV12-4 and TRBJ2-1; 8 nucleotides agree with TRBD2. The source of this sequence is a woman in her twenties or thirties with alopecia areata. Some clones in this sample may be carry-over from other donors' samples. The CDR3 sequence is CASSLAGTSNEQFF. The CDR3 DNA reads TGTGCCAGCAGTTTGGCCGGGACTAGTAATGAGCAGTTCTTC.